Shown below are 15 T cell receptor beta chains from a single sample sequenced in a study of control samples from healthy donors and cancer patients. Repertoires were generated with immunoSEQ multiplex PCR, while TCRdb's copy carries only in-frame clones and drops some. This sample has 100,000 to 110,000 clones; about 90% occur once, and the top ten carry 15% to 20%. Sequenced input: blood. Receptors were obtained from a woman aged 45-60 years in good health.

The chain combines TRBV5-1 with TRBJ2-1; D tentatively reads TRBD1 or TRBD2 (6 bases each). CDR3 length equals 13 residues. Germline CDR1 reads SGHRS; CDR2 reads YFSETQ. Trimming left V 4 bases short and J 8 bases short, with 13 bases between. CDR3 sequence reads: CASSGGLSDEQFF. The CDR3 DNA follows: TGCGCCAGCAGCGGGGGGCTGAGCGATGAGCAGTTCTTC. Combining the CDR3 with reference TRBV5-1 and TRBJ2-1 gives the whole variable domain KAGVTQTPRYLIKTRGQQVTLSCSPISGHRSVSWYQQTPGQGLQFLFEYFSETQRNKGNFPGRFSGRQFSNSRSEMNVSTLELGDSALYLCASSGGLSDEQFFGPGTRLTVL.

This chain uses TRBV5-1 with TRBJ1-3; no clear D. The CDR3 contains 15 residues. V was clipped by 4 bases and J by 1 base, with 12 bases between them. Germline CDR1 and CDR2: SGHRS and YFSETQ. CDR3 bases: TGCGCCAGCAGCCCTGGGCCCCTATCTGGAAACACCATATATTTT. This codes for CASSPGPLSGNTIYF.

This clone was counted a single time. The chain uses TRBV7-8 and TRBJ2-1; 12 bases line up with TRBD2. V lost 5 bases, J lost 6 bases, and 5 bases stayed unmatched. CDR3 length: 15 amino acids. Germline CDR1 is SGHVS and CDR2 is FQNEAQ. The CDR3 region is CASSPGLAGLNEQFF. Written as DNA, the CDR3 is TGTGCCAGCAGCCCCGGACTAGCGGGGCTCAATGAGCAGTTCTTC.

The rearrangement links TRBV27 to TRBJ1-2, with D perhaps matching TRBD1 (6 bases). The CDR3 totals 13 residues. Trimming took off 6 bases at V and 5 bases at J, with 13 bases between the two ends. Germline loops: CDR1 MNHEY, CDR2 SMNVEV (reference sequence). The CDR3 sequence is CASSSTGLYGYTF. The CDR3 DNA reads as TGTGCCAGCAGCTCAACAGGGCTGTATGGCTACACCTTC.

This clone was detected once. CDR3 coding DNA: TGTGCCAGCAGCAAATTTTATCGGATAGCGGGAGAGACAGATACGCAGTATTTT. Translating gives CASSKFYRIAGETDTQYF. The rearrangement joins TRBV21-1 to TRBJ2-3; the table's D call of TRBD2 was not tested on the DNA. TRBV21-1 is an annotated pseudogene. The CDR3 is 18 residues long.

V is TRBV30 and J is TRBJ1-5; D call uncertain. CDR3 length equals 15 residues. Germline-derived CDR1 and CDR2 are GTSNPN and SVGIG (reference sequence). The ends were cut back, 2 bases at V and 2 bases at J, with 13 bases in the middle. CDR3 protein: CAWSQGQARNQPQHF. The CDR3 nucleotides are TGTGCCTGGAGTCAAGGGCAGGCTCGCAATCAGCCCCAGCATTTT.

The rearrangement links TRBV5-1 to TRBJ1-4, with unresolved D. V lost 4 bases and J lost 0, with 10 bases in between. Germline assignment: CDR1 SGHRS and CDR2 YFSETQ. This CDR3 has 15 residues. CDR3 sequence: CASSQWGATNEKLFF. The CDR3, as DNA: TGCGCCAGCAGCCAGTGGGGAGCAACTAATGAAAAACTGTTTTTT.

The chain links TRBV5-4 to TRBJ2-7, with TRBD1 matching 7 bases. Trimming at V came to 2 bases and at J to 0 bases, leaving 5 bases not matched to a gene. The CDR3 loop spans 15 amino acids. Germline CDR1 and CDR2: SGHNT and YYREEE (reference sequence). The CDR3 loop reads CASSFKGAGSYEQYV. The CDR3 DNA follows: TGTGCCAGCAGCTTCAAGGGGGCAGGCTCCTACGAGCAGTACGTC.

By sample share, this clone is medium-sized. This chain connects TRBV3-1 (or the pseudogene TRBV3-2) to TRBJ1-1; unclear D gene. V was clipped by 6 bases and J by 2 bases, with 10 bases between them. Germline CDR1 and CDR2: LGHDT and YNNKEL (reference sequence). The CDR3 sequence is 13 residues long. Here the CDR3 DNA reads TGTGCCAGCAGTCTTCAGGCCAACACTGAAGCTTTCTTT. Residues: CASSLQANTEAFF.

The chain carries TRBV11-1 and TRBJ1-1, with TRBD1 as a possible D gene (6 bases). This CDR3 contains 15 residues. V gave up 4 bases and J gave up 3 bases, with 15 bases separating them. CDR1 is SGHAT and CDR2 is FQDESV in the germline V gene (reference sequence). The CDR3 sequence: CASSSVQGKDTEAFF. Written as DNA, the CDR3 is TGTGCCAGCAGCTCAGTGCAGGGGAAGGACACTGAAGCTTTCTTT.

This chain joins TRBV15 and TRBJ2-2; 10 nucleotides align to TRBD2. CDR3 length equals 15 residues. Trimming at V came to 5 bases and at J to 5 bases, leaving 5 bases not matched to a gene. Germline-derived CDR1 and CDR2 are LNHNV and YYDKDF (reference sequence). CDR3 nucleotide sequence: TGTGCCACCAGCGCCGCTAGCGGGAGAACCGGGGAGCTGTTTTTT. This sequence encodes CATSAASGRTGELFF. The full variable domain, rest sourced from reference TRBV15 and TRBJ2-2, is DAMVIQNPRYQVTQFGKPVTLSCSQTLNHNVMYWYQQKSSQAPKLLFHYYDKDFNNEADTPDNFQSRRPNTSFCFLDIRSPGLGDTAMYLCATSAASGRTGELFFGEGSRLTVL.

The chain uses TRBV21-1 and TRBJ2-7. TRBV21-1 is annotated as a pseudogene. This CDR3 is built from 10 residues. CDR3 nucleotide sequence: TGTGCCACCCTCAACTACGAGCAGTACGTC. Translating it yields CATLNYEQYV.

The chain carries TRBV4-1 and TRBJ1-5; D remains ambiguous. CDR3 length equals 16 residues. Per germline, CDR1 MGHRA and CDR2 YSYEKL. With 0 bases removed from V and 0 bases from J, the gap between germline ends came to 9 bases. CDR3 nucleotide sequence: TGCGCCAGCAGCCAAGAATTCGGATATAGCAATCAGCCCCAGCATTTT. Its protein product is CASSQEFGYSNQPQHF.

This sequence joins TRBV7-9 and TRBJ2-5; D is possibly TRBD2 (6 bases). This CDR3 region has 13 residues. Germline CDR1 reads SEHNR; CDR2 reads FQNEAQ (reference sequence). Trimming took 5 bases from V and 1 from J, leaving 8 bases between them. The DNA of the CDR3 is TGTGCCAGCAGCCCGACTAGCCAAGAGACCCAGTACTTC. Translating gives CASSPTSQETQYF.

This sequence joins TRBV2 and TRBJ2-3, with D perhaps TRBD2 (6 bases). With 0 bases removed from V and 12 bases from J, the gap between germline ends came to 16 bases. Germline CDR1 and CDR2: SNHLY and FYNNEI. CDR3 size: 14 residues. DNA of the CDR3: TGTGCCAGCAGTGAAGCAGGGCCCACTAGCCCCCAGTATTTT. Amino acids: CASSEAGPTSPQYF.